Ten or more counts support the clone carrying this T cell receptor beta chain. Its antigen is unknown. This sample was included in a study of CD8+CD57+ T cells in acquired aplastic anemia. Across the whole study: Each DNA sample taken from sorted CD4+ and CD8+ cells came to around 2.9 ug on average.

Points from the study as a whole: Twenty-nine CD8+ CDR3 sequences were shared between patients and controls.

Patients sequenced had flow cytometry evidence of CD8+CD57+ cell expansion. Every patient presented with severe acquired aplastic anemia. CDR1 is LNHDA, CDR2 SQIVND, per germline (reference sequence). This CDR3 comprises 16 residues. V dropped 5 bases and J dropped 4; count of bases not matched to a gene: 7. Profiles of TCR beta VDJ and CDR3 were generated from a genomic DNA template. A single record per CDR3 protein comes from TCRdb applying MiXCR to the reads. The sample shows roughly 500,000 distinct CDR3 sequences, around a third of them seen only once. The source is a human donor with aplastic anemia. The sequenced sample was sorted CD4+, CD8+, or CD8+CD57+ T cells (not recorded which) from PBMCs. V usage is TRBV19 and J usage is TRBJ1-6; 8 nucleotides agree with TRBD1. CDR3 nucleotide sequence: TGTGCCAGTAGTCTGGCAGGGGGCGCATATAATTCACCCCTCCACTTT. This translates into CASSLAGGAYNSPLHF.